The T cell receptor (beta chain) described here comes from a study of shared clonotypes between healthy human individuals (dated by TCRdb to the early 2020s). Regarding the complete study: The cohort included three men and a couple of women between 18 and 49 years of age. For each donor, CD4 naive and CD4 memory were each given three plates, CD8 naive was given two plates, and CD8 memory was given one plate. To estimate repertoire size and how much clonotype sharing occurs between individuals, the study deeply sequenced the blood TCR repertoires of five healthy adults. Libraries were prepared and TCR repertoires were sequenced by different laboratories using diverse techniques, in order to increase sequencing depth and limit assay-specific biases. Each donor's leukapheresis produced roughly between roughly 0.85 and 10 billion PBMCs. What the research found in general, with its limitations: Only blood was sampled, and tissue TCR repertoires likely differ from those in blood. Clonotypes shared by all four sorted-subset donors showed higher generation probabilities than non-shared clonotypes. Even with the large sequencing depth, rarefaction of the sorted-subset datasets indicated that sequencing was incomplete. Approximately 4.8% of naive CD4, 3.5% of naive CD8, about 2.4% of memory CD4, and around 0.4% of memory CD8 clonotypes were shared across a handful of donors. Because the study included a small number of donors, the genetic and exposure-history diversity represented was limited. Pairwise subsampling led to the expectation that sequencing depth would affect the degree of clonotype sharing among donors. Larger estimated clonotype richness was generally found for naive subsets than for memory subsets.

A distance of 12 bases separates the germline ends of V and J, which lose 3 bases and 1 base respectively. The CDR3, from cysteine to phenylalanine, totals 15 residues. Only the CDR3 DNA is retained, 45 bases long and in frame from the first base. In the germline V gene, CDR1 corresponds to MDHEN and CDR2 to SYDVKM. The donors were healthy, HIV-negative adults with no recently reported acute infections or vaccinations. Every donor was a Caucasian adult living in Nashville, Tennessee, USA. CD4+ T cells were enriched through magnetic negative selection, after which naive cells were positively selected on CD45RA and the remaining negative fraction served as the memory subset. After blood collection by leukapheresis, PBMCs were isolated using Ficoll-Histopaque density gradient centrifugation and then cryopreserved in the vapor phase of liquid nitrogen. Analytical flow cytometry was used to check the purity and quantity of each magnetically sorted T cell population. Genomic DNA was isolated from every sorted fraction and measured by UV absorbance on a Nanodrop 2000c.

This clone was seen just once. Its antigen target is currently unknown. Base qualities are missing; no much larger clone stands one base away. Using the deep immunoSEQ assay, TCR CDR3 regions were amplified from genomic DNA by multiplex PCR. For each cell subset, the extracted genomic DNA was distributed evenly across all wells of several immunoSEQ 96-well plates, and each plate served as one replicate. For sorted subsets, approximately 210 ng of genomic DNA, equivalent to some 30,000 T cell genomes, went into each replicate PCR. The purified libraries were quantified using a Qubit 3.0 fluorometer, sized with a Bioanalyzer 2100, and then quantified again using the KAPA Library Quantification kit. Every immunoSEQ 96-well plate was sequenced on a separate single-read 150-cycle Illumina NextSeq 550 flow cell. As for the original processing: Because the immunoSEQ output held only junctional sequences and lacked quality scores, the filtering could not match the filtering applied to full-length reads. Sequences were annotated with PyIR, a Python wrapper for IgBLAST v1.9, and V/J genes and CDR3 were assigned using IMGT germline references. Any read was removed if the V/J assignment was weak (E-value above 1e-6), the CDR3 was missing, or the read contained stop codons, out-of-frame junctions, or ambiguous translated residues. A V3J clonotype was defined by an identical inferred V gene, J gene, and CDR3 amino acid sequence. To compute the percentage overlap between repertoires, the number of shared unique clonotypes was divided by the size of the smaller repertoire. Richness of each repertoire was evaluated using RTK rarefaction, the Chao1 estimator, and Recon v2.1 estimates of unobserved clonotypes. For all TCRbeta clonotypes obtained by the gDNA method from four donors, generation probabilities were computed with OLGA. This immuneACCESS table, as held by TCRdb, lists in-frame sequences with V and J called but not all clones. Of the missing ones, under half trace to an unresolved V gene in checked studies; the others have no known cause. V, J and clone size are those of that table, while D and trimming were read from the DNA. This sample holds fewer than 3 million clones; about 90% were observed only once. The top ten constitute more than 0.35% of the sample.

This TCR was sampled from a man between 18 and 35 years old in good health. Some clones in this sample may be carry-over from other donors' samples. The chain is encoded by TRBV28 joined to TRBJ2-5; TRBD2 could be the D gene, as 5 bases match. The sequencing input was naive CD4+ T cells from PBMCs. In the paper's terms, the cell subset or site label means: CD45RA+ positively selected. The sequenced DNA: TGTGCCAGCAGTTTGATTCGGGGAACCCAAGAGACCCAGTACTTC. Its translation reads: CASSLIRGTQETQYF. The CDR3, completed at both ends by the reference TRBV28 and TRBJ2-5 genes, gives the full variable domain DVKVTQSSRYLVKRTGEKVFLECVQDMDHENMFWYRQDPGLGLRLIYFSYDVKMKEKGDIPEGYSVSREKKERFSLILESASTNQTSMYLCASSLIRGTQETQYFGPGTRLLVL.